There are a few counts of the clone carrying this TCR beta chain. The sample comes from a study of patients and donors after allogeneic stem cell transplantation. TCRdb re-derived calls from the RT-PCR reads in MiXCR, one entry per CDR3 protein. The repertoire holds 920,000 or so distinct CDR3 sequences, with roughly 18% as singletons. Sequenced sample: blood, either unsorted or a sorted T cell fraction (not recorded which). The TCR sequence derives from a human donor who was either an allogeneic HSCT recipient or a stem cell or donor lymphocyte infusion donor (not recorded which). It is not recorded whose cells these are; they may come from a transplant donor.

The CDR3 here is CATSDSTPGHTQYF. The CDR3 DNA is TGTGCCACCAGTGATTCCACTCCGGGACATACGCAGTATTTT. V and J are TRBV24-1 and TRBJ2-3, with D perhaps assigned TRBD1 or TRBD2 (5 bases each). CDR3 size: 14 residues. Per the germline V gene, CDR1 is KGHDR and CDR2 is SFDVKD. V shed 2 bases and J shed 7 bases, with 12 bases lying between them.